This TCR beta chain was recovered during a study of blood T cell repertoires in COVID-19. About the study: Whether acute or convalescent, the COVID-19 samples came from the United States, Italy and Spain. PBMCs, B-cell-depleted T cells, or T cells were the source of the cDNA or gDNA that made up the material.

As originally analysed: Reference gene primer amplification in the assay estimated nucleated cell counts. Profiling relied on immunoSEQ multiplex PCR, and the TCRdb table lists in-frame clones only, not all of them. The D gene and trimming were derived from the DNA, and the V and J assignments and clone size from that table. The sample lists approximately 140,000 clones, roughly 88% occurring once. The CDR3 runs 13 residues. Germline assignment: CDR1 SGHRS and CDR2 YFSETQ. The V and J ends lost 0 bases and 7 bases respectively, with 5 bases between them. This receptor was obtained from a woman aged 55 to 70 with acute or convalescent COVID-19. Source material: peripheral blood. The J gene is TRBJ1-6, the V gene TRBV5-1; tentative D call: TRBD1 (5 bases). CDR3 DNA: TGCGCCAGCAGCTTGGGACAGAATTCACCCCTCCACTTT. This gives the protein CASSLGQNSPLHF.